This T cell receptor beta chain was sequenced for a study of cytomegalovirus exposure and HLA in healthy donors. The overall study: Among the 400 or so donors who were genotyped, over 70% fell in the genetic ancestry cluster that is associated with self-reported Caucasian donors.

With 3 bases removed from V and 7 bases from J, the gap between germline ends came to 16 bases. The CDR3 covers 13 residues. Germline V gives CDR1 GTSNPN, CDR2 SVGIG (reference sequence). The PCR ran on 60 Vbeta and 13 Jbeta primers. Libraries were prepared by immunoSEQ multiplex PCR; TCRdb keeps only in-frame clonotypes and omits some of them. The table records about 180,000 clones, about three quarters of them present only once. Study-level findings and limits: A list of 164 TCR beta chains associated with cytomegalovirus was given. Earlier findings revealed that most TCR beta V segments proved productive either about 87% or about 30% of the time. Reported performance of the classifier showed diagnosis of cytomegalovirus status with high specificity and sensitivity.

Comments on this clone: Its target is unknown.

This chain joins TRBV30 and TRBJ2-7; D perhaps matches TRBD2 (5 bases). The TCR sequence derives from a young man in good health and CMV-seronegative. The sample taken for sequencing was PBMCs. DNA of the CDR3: TGTGCCTGGAGCCGGGGAATATTAATTGAGCAGTACTTC. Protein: CAWSRGILIEQYF.